What follows describes a single TCR beta chain. Its antigen is as yet unknown. This record comes from a study of shared clonotypes between healthy human individuals. Study context: Plates per donor: three CD4 naive, three CD4 memory, two CD8 naive, one CD8 memory. General observations from the study: With several donors compared, about 5.2% of naive CD4 clonotypes were shared.

In the authors' workflow: Sequence data from immunoSEQ were junction-only and lacked quality scores; consequently, filtering differed. TCRdb's table, derived via immunoSEQ multiplex PCR, lists solely in-frame clones and lacks some. Clone size and V and J calls were adopted from that table, with D and trimming inferred from the DNA. The sample consists of some 2,400,000 clones, approximately 94% of them appearing once. This CDR3 region has 13 residues. Per germline, CDR1 SGHNT and CDR2 YENEEA. Trimming took 4 bases from V and 6 from J; bases not matched to a gene: 4. The chain couples TRBV11-3 to TRBJ2-7, with TRBD1 matching over 9 bases. Sequencing was performed on naive CD4+ T cells sorted from blood. The subset is: CD45RA+ positively selected. The receptor was isolated from a man aged 18 to 35 in good health. CDR3 in amino acids: CASSSGTGFEQYF. As DNA, the CDR3 is TGTGCCAGCAGCTCGGGGACAGGGTTCGAGCAGTACTTC.